This TCR beta chain was found in a study of blood T cell repertoires in COVID-19. Study-level information: The origin of the acute and convalescent COVID-19 samples was the United States, Italy and Spain.

This clone was found once. Here immunoSEQ multiplex PCR was the method, and the copy in TCRdb shows in-frame clones only, minus some. The sample carries some 210,000 clones, more than 75% recorded once. The V end lost 2 bases, the J end lost 6 bases, and 19 bases lay between the germline ends. Germline CDR1 is MDHEN and CDR2 is SYDVKM. The CDR3 consists of 16 residues. The gene calls are TRBV28 and TRBJ1-2, with a possible D match to TRBD1 (5 bases). The TCR sequence derives from a middle-aged woman with acute or convalescent COVID-19. The sequenced sample consisted of peripheral blood. CDR3 sequence reads: CASSLSPPGLPDGYTF. The CDR3, as DNA: TGTGCCAGCAGTTTAAGTCCCCCGGGACTGCCGGATGGCTACACCTTC.